This T cell receptor (beta chain) was recorded in a study of T cells after somatic rescue of genetic block. CDR1 SGHRS and CDR2 YFSETQ come from the germline V gene. The CDR3 spans 15 residues. V was shortened by 3 bases and J by 5 bases, with 17 bases between the two germline ends. Using immunoSEQ multiplex PCR, the repertoire was profiled, and TCRdb retains in-frame clones only, with some absent. The profile shows about 88,000 clones, 85% to 90% of them singletons. This chain joins TRBV5-1 and TRBJ2-5; the D gene is possibly TRBD2 (7 bases). This clonotype was sampled from a young woman. Sequencing was done on a sample of peripheral blood mononuclear cells (PBMCs). The CDR3 is CASSWAGAGAETQYF. CDR3 nucleotide sequence: TGCGCCAGCAGCTGGGCGGGGGCCGGGGCGGAGACCCAGTACTTC. Full variable domain (rest looked up from reference TRBV5-1 and TRBJ2-5): KAGVTQTPRYLIKTRGQQVTLSCSPISGHRSVSWYQQTPGQGLQFLFEYFSETQRNKGNFPGRFSGRQFSNSRSEMNVSTLELGDSALYLCASSWAGAGAETQYFGPGTRLLVL.